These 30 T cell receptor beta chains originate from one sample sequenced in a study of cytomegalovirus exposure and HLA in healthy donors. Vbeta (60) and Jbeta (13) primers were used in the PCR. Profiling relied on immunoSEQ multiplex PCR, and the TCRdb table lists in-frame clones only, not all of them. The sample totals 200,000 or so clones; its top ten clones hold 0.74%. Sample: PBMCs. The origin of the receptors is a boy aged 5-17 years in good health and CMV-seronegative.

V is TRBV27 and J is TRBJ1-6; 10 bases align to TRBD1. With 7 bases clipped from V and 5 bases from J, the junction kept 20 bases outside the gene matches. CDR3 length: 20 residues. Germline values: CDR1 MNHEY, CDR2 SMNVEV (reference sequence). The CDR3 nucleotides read TGTGCCAGCACCCTCCTCGCGGCCTGGGACAGGGGAGATGATAATTCACCCCTCCACTTT. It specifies CASTLLAAWDRGDDNSPLHF.

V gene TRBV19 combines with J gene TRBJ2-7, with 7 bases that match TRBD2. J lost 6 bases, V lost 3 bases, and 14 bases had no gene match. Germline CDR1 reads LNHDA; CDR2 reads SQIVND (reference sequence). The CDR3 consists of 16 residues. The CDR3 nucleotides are TGTGCCAGTAGTATCTACGCGGGAGACCCCCTCCTCGAGCAGTACTTC. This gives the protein CASSIYAGDPLLEQYF.

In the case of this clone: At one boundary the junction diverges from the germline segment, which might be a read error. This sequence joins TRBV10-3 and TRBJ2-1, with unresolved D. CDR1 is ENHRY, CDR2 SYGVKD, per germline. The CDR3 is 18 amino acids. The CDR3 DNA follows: TGTGCCATCAGTGAGTCGGTGGCACCGCCAAGCTCCTACAGTGAGCAGTTCTTC. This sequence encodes CAISESVAPPSSYSEQFF.

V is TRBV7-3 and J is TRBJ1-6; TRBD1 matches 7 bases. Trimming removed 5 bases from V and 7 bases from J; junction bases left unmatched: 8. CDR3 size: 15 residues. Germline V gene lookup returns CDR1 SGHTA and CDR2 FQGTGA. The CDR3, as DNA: TGTGCCAGCAGCCAGACGGGACAGATAAATTCACCCCTCCACTTT. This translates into CASSQTGQINSPLHF. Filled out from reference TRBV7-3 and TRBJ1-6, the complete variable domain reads GAGVSQTPSNKVTEKGKYVELRCDPISGHTALYWYRQSLGQGPEFLIYFQGTGAADDSGLPNDRFFAVRPEGSVSTLKIQRTERGDSAVYLCASSQTGQINSPLHFGNGTRLTVT.

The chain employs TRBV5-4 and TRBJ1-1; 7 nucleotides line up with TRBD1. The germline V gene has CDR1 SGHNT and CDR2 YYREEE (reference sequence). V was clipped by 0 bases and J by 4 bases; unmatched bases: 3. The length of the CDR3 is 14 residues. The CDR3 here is CASSLEGAPTEAFF. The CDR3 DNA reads TGTGCCAGCAGCTTGGAGGGGGCGCCCACTGAAGCTTTCTTT.

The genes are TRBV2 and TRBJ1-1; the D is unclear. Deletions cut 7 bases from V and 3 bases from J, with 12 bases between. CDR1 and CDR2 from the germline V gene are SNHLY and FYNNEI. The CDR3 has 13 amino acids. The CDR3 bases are TGTGCCAGCATAATGGAACGGGACACTGAAGCTTTCTTT. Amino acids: CASIMERDTEAFF. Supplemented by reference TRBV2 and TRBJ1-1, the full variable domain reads EPEVTQTPSHQVTQMGQEVILRCVPISNHLYFYWYRQILGQKVEFLVSFYNNEISEKSEIFDDQFSVERPDGSNFTLKIRSTKLEDSAMYFCASIMERDTEAFFGQGTRLTVV.

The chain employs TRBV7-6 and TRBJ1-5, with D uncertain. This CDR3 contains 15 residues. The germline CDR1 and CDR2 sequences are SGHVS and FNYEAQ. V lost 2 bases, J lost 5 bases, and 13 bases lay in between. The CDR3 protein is CASSLSPGNDQPQHF. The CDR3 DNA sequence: TGTGCCAGCAGCTTAAGTCCCGGGAATGATCAGCCCCAGCATTTT.

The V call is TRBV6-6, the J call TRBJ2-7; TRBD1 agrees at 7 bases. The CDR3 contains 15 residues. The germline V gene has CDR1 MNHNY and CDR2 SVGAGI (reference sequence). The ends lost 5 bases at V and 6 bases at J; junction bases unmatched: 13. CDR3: CASSIPGQLLGEQYF. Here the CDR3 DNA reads TGTGCCAGCAGTATACCGGGACAGCTCCTAGGCGAGCAGTACTTC.

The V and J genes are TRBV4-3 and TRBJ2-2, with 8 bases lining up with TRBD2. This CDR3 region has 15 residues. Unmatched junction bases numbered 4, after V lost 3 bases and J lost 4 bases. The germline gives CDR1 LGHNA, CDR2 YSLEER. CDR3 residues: CASSQAGGTTGELFF. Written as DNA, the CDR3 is TGCGCCAGCAGCCAGGCGGGGGGAACCACCGGGGAGCTGTTTTTT.

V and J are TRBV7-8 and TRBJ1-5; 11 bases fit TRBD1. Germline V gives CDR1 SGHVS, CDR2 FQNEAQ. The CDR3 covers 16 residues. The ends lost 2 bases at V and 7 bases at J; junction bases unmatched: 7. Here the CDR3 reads CASSLRGQGVRQPQHF. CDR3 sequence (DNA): TGTGCCAGCAGCTTAAGGGGACAGGGGGTGAGGCAGCCCCAGCATTTT.

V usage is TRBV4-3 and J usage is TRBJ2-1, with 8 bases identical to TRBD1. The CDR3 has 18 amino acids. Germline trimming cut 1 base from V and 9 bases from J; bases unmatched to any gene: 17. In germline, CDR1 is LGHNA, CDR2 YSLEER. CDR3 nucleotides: TGCGCCAGCAGCCAAGTAGGGCGTGGGACAGGATCACAGGGTGAGCAGTTCTTC. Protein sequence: CASSQVGRGTGSQGEQFF.

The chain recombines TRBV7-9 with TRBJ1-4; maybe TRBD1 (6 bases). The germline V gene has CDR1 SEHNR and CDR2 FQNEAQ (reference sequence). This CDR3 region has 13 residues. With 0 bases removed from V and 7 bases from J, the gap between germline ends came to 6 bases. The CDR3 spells CASSLAGGEKLFF. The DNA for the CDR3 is TGTGCCAGCAGCTTAGCAGGGGGTGAAAAACTGTTTTTT.

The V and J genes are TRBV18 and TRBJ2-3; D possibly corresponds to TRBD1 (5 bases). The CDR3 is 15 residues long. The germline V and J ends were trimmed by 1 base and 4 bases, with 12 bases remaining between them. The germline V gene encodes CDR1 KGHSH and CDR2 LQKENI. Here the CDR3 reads CASSPLGRAADTQYF. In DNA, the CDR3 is TGTGCCAGCTCACCACTGGGCAGGGCCGCAGATACGCAGTATTTT.

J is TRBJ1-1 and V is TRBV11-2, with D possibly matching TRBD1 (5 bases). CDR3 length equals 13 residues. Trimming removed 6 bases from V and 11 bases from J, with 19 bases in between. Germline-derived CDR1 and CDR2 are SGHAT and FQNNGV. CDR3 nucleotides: TGTGCCAGCAGAAACCCACCGGGACGGGGGGCTTTCTTT. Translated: CASRNPPGRGAFF. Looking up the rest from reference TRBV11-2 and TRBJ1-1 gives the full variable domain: EAGVAQSPRYKIIEKRQSVAFWCNPISGHATLYWYQQILGQGPKLLIQFQNNGVVDDSQLPKDRFSAERLKGVDSTLKIQPAKLEDSAVYLCASRNPPGRGAFFGQGTRLTVV.

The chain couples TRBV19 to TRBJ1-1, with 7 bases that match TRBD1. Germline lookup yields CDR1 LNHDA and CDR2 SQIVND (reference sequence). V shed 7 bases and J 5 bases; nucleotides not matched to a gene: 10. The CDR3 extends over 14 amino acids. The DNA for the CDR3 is TGTGCCAGTACCCTACAGGGGTTTAGGACTGAAGCTTTCTTT. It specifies CASTLQGFRTEAFF.

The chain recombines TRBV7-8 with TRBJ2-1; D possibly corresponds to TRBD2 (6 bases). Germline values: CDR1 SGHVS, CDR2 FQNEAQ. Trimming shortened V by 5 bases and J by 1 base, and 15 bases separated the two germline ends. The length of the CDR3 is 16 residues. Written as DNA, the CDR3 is TGTGCCAGCAGCCAAGGGACGGGGAGGTCCTACAATGAGCAGTTCTTC. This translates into CASSQGTGRSYNEQFF.

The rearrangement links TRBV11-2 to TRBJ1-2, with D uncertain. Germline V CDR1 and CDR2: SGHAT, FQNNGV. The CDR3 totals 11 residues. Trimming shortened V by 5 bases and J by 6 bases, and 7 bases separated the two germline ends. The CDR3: CASSPNNGYTF. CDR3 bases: TGTGCCAGCAGCCCGAACAATGGCTACACCTTC.

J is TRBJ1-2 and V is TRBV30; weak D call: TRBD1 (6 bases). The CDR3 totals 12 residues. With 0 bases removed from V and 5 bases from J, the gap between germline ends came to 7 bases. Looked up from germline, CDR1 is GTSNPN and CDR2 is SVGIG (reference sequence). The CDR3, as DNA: TGTGCCTGGAGTGTACAGGGATATGGCTACACCTTC. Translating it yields CAWSVQGYGYTF.

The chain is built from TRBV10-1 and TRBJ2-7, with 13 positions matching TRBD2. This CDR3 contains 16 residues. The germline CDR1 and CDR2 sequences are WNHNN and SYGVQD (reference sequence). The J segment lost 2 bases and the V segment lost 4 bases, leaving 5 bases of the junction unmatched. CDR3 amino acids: CASSGGTSGTAYEQYF. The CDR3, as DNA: TGCGCCAGCAGTGGTGGGACTAGCGGGACGGCCTACGAGCAGTACTTC.

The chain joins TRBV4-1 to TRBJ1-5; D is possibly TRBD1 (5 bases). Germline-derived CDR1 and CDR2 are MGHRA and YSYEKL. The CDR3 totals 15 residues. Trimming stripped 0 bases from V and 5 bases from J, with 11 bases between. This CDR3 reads CASSQEAGGDQPQHF. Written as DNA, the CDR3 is TGCGCCAGCAGCCAAGAAGCGGGAGGGGATCAGCCCCAGCATTTT.

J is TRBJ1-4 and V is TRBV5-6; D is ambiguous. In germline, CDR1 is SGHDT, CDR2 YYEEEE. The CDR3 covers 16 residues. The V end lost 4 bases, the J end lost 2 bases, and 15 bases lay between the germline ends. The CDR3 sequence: CASSLTFSHTNEKLFF. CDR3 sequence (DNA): TGTGCCAGCAGCCTGACTTTTAGCCATACTAATGAAAAACTGTTTTTT.

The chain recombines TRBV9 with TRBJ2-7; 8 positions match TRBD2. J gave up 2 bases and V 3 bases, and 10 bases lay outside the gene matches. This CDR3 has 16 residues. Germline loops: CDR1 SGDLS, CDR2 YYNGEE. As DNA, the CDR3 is TGTGCCAGCAGCGAGTCGGGAGGGGGACCCCCCTACGAGCAGTACTTC. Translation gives CASSESGGGPPYEQYF.

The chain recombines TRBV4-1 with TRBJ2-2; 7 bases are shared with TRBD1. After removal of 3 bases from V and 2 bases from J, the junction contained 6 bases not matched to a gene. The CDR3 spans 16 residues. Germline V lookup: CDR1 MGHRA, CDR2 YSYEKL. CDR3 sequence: CASSQIGTANTGELFF. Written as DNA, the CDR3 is TGCGCCAGCAGCCAGATCGGGACAGCTAACACCGGGGAGCTGTTTTTT.

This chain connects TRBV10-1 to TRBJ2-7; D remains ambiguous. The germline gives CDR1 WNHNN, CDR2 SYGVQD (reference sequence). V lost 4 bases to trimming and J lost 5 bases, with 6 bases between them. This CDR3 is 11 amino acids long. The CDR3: CASSAGDEQYF. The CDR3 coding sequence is TGCGCCAGCAGTGCTGGAGACGAGCAGTACTTC.

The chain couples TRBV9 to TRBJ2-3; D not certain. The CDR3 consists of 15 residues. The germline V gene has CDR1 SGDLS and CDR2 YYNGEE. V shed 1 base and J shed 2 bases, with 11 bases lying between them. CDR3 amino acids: CASSVSPGVTDTQYF. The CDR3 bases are TGTGCCAGCAGCGTAAGTCCTGGAGTCACAGATACGCAGTATTTT.

The CDR3 DNA is TGTGCCAGCAGTAGGGGGCTCAATGAGCAGTTCTTC. Translated, it gives CASSRGLNEQFF. The rearrangement uses TRBV11-3 and TRBJ2-1, with TRBD1 matching 7 bases. The CDR3 totals 12 residues. In germline, CDR1 is SGHNT, CDR2 YENEEA. V was pared by 6 bases and J by 6 bases, with 2 bases of the junction left unmatched.

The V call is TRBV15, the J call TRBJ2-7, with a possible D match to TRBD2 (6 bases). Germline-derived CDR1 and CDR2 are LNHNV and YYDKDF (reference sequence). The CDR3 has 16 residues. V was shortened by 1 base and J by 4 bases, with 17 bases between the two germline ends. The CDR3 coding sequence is TGTGCCACCAGCAGAGGGGACTTGCAGAACGTATACGAGCAGTACTTC. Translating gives CATSRGDLQNVYEQYF.

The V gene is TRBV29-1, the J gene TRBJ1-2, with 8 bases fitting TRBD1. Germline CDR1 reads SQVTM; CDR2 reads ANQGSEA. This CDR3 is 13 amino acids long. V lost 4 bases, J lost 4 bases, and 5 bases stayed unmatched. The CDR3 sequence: CSVATGAGYGYTF. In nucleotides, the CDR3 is TGCAGCGTTGCGACAGGGGCTGGCTATGGCTACACCTTC. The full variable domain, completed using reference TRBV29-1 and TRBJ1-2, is SAVISQKPSRDICQRGTSLTIQCQVDSQVTMMFWYRQQPGQSLTLIATANQGSEATYESGFVIDKFPISRPNLTFSTLTVSNMSPEDSSIYLCSVATGAGYGYTFGSGTRLTVV.

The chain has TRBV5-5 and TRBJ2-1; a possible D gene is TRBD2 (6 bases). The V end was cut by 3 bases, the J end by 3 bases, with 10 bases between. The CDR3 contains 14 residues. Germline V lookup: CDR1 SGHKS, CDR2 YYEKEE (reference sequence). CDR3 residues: CASSSPGDYNEQFF. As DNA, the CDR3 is TGTGCCAGCAGCTCTCCGGGAGACTACAATGAGCAGTTCTTC.

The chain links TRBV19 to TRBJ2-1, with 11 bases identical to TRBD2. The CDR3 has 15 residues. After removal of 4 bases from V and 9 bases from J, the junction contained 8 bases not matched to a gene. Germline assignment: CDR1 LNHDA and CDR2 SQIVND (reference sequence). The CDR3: CASSSLAGGPGEQFF. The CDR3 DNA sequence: TGTGCCAGTAGTAGTCTAGCGGGGGGCCCCGGTGAGCAGTTCTTC.